The rows below give T cell receptor beta chains drawn from one sample of a study of metastatic and nonmetastatic thyroid tumors. TCRdb re-called the PCR reads with MiXCR. The table includes 7,000 to 9,500 clones, approximately 30% detected once. Sequencing input: tumor tissue. Every receptor here comes from a female donor with papillary thyroid cancer or a benign thyroid nodule (not recorded which). Some clones in this sample may be carry-over from other donors' samples. Each CDR3 is given with its conserved first and last residue. D genes are given only for firm matches. Part of the rows lack a size; the others show once, few, many or a class for expanded clones.

-,TRBJ1-3,TRBV20-1,-,TGCAGTGCTAGAGATGGAGGCCCTGGAAACACCATATATTTT,CSARDGGPGNTIYF
-,TRBJ1-3,TRBV10-3,-,TGTGCCATCAGTGGAACCGGCTCTGGAAACACCATATATTTT,CAISGTGSGNTIYF
-,TRBJ2-2,TRBV5-1,-,TGCGCCAGCAGCTTGGGCAGCGGAGACACCGGGGAGCTGTTTTTT,CASSLGSGDTGELFF
many,TRBJ2-3,TRBV6-1,TRBD1,TGTGCCAGCAGGGACAGGGGGCCGGGAGATACGCAGTATTTT,CASRDRGPGDTQYF
medium-sized,TRBJ2-7,TRBV4-1,TRBD2,TGCGCCAGCAGCCAGGATGAGACTAGCGGGAGGTCTGGGCAGTACTTC,CASSQDETSGRSGQYF
-,TRBJ2-1,TRBV10-2,TRBD2,TGCGCCAGCAGTGAGTCGGCTAGCGGCTCCTACAATGAGCAGTTCTTC,CASSESASGSYNEQFF
-,TRBJ2-7,TRBV6-1,-,TGTGCCAGCAGCCAAGGGACCCAGGGAACCTACGAGCAGTACTTC,CASSQGTQGTYEQYF
-,TRBJ1-2,TRBV9,TRBD1,TGTGCCAGCAGCCAGGGACAGGGGAATGGCTACACCTTC,CASSQGQGNGYTF
few,TRBJ1-1,TRBV28,TRBD1,TGTGCCAGCAGTCCATTAGATGGGACAGCGACTGAAGCTTTCTTT,CASSPLDGTATEAFF
few,TRBJ2-2,TRBV2,TRBD2,TGTGCCAGCAGGATAAGTAGCGGGAGTGGCACCGGGGAGCTGTTTTTT,CASRISSGSGTGELFF